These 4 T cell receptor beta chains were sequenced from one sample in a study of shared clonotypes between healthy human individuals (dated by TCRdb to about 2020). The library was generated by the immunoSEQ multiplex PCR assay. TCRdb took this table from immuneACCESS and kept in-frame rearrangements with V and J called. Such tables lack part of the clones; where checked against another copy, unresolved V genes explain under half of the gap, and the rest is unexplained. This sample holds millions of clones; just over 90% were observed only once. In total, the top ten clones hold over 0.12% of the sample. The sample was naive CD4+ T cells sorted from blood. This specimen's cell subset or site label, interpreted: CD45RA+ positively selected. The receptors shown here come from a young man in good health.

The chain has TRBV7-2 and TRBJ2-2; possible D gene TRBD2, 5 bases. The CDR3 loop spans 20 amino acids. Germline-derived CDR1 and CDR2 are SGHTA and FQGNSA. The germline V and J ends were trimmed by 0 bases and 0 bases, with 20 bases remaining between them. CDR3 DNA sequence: TGTGCCAGCAGCTTAGCCCGGGAAGTTAAGGTACCTCCGAACACCGGGGAGCTGTTTTTT. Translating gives CASSLAREVKVPPNTGELFF.

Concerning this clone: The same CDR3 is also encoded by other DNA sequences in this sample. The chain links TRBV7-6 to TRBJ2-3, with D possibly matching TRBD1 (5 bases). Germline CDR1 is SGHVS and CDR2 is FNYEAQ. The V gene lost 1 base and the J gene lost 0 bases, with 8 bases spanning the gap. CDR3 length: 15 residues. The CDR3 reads CASSLVGLSTDTQYF. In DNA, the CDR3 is TGTGCCAGCAGCTTAGTGGGGCTTAGCACAGATACGCAGTATTTT. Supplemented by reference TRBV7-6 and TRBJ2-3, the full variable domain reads GAGVSQSPRYKVTKRGQDVALRCDPISGHVSLYWYRQALGQGPEFLTYFNYEAQQDKSGLPNDRFSAERPEGSISTLTIQRTEQRDSAMYRCASSLVGLSTDTQYFGPGTRLTVL.

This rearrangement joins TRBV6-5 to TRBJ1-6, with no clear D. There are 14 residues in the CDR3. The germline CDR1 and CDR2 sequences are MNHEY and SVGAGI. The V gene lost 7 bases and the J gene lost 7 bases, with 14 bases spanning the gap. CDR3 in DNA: TGTGCCAGCACCCTGGCGGGGAAAAATTCACCCCTCCACTTT. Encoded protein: CASTLAGKNSPLHF.

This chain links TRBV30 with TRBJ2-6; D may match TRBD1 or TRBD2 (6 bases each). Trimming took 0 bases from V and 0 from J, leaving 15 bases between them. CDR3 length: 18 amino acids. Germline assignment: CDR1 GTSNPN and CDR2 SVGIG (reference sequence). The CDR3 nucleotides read TGTGCCTGGAGTGTAGGCGGAGGGGGATTCTCTGGGGCCAACGTCCTGACTTTC. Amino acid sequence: CAWSVGGGGFSGANVLTF.